A selection of T cell receptor beta chains follows, all from one sample in a study of cytomegalovirus exposure and HLA in healthy donors. Method: immunoSEQ multiplex PCR; TCRdb's copy keeps in-frame clones and lacks some. The sample lists fewer than 100,000 clones; about 78% were seen once. Sequencing was done on a sample of PBMCs. These receptors all stem from a man aged 35-49 years in good health and CMV-seronegative. Each CDR3 is given with its conserved first and last residue. A D gene is named only where the DNA matches it firmly. Some rows have no size entry. The others give once, few or many, or a class for an expanded clone.

j_call cdr3_length d_call clone_size v_call cdr3_aa cdr3_nt
TRBJ1-1 14 NA NA TRBV28 CASRGGTGNTEAFF TGTGCCAGCAGGGGGGGGACGGGGAACACTGAAGCTTTCTTT
TRBJ2-7 13 NA NA TRBV15 CATSRVTQHEQYF TGTGCCACCAGCAGAGTGACACAGCACGAGCAGTACTTC
TRBJ2-2 15 NA NA TRBV6-5 CASRRTEGQTGELFF TGTGCCAGCAGAAGGACAGAGGGTCAAACCGGGGAGCTGTTTTTT
TRBJ1-1 15 NA NA TRBV5-1 CASSPSATGNTEAFF TGCGCCAGCAGCCCCTCCGCGACAGGGAACACTGAAGCTTTCTTT
TRBJ2-1 14 NA NA TRBV6-4 CASSRTLGSDEQFF TGTGCCAGCAGTAGGACATTGGGGTCCGATGAGCAGTTCTTC
TRBJ2-7 14 NA NA TRBV5-1 CASSLGTNSYEQYF TGCGCCAGCAGCTTGGGAACAAACTCCTACGAGCAGTACTTC
TRBJ2-3 16 TRBD2 NA TRBV5-1 CASSSGVARGTDTQYF TGCGCCAGCAGCAGCGGGGTAGCGCGGGGCACAGATACGCAGTATTTT
TRBJ1-1 13 NA NA TRBV28 CASSLSVGTEAFF TGTGCCAGCAGTTTATCGGTCGGCACTGAAGCTTTCTTT
TRBJ1-1 17 NA few TRBV7-9 CASSRTPGGGRNTEAFF TGTGCCAGCAGCCGGACCCCGGGGGGCGGGAGGAACACTGAAGCTTTCTTT
TRBJ2-7 14 NA NA TRBV5-1 CASSPDTFSYEQYF TGCGCCAGCAGCCCGGACACCTTCTCCTACGAGCAGTACTTC
TRBJ2-2 17 TRBD2 once TRBV7-9 CASSLGGLAGAVGELFF TGTGCCAGCAGCTTAGGGGGACTAGCGGGAGCTGTCGGGGAGCTGTTTTTT
TRBJ1-1 13 NA NA TRBV30 CAWSVTYNTEAFF TGTGCCTGGAGTGTTACTTACAACACTGAAGCTTTCTTT
TRBJ1-1 13 NA NA TRBV28 CASTAPGGTEAFF TGTGCCAGCACCGCTCCGGGGGGCACTGAAGCTTTCTTT
TRBJ2-3 14 TRBD1 NA TRBV10-1 CASTRDRVTDTQYF TGCGCCAGCACCCGGGACAGGGTGACAGATACGCAGTATTTT
TRBJ1-1 13 TRBD1 NA TRBV29-1 CSGNRGQNTEAFF TGCAGCGGGAACAGGGGCCAGAACACTGAAGCTTTCTTT
TRBJ2-7 13 NA NA TRBV4-1 CASSQLHSDEQYF TGCGCCAGCAGCCAATTGCACTCGGACGAGCAGTACTTC
TRBJ2-2 14 NA NA TRBV5-4 CASSSTGSPGELFF TGTGCCAGCAGCTCCACAGGGTCCCCCGGGGAGCTGTTTTTT
TRBJ2-7 18 TRBD2 NA TRBV5-8 CASSQQGLAGVFSYEQYF TGTGCCAGCAGCCAGCAGGGACTAGCGGGAGTGTTCTCCTACGAGCAGTACTTC
TRBJ2-1 15 TRBD2 NA TRBV28 CASTGLAGAYNEQFF TGTGCCAGCACAGGGCTAGCGGGAGCCTACAATGAGCAGTTCTTC
TRBJ1-1 13 NA NA TRBV5-4 CASSETVNTEAFF TGTGCCAGCAGCGAGACAGTGAACACTGAAGCTTTCTTT
TRBJ1-5 15 NA NA TRBV30 CAWSVRSGRDQPQHF TGTGCCTGGAGTGTACGGTCAGGGAGGGACCAGCCCCAGCATTTT
TRBJ2-7 11 NA NA TRBV20-1 CSASRGYEQYF TGCAGTGCTAGCAGGGGCTACGAGCAGTACTTC
TRBJ2-5 14 NA NA TRBV6-6 CASSYSQSQETQYF TGTGCCAGCAGTTACTCACAGAGCCAAGAGACCCAGTACTTC
TRBJ2-5 14 TRBD1 few TRBV6-1 CASSAGQGRETQYF TGTGCCAGCAGTGCTGGACAGGGGCGAGAGACCCAGTACTTC
TRBJ1-5 16 TRBD1 NA TRBV6-6 CASSPRTGHSNQPQHF TGTGCCAGCAGTCCCCGGACAGGGCATAGCAATCAGCCCCAGCATTTT
TRBJ1-4 16 NA NA TRBV30 CACLRTPGTTNEKLFF TGTGCCTGTCTCAGGACTCCCGGAACAACTAATGAAAAACTGTTTTTT